This TCR beta chain was retrieved from a study of blood T cell repertoires in COVID-19. Study overall: PBMCs, B-cell-depleted T cells, or T cells were the source of the cDNA or gDNA that made up the material.

Enrollment of patients from Seattle took place during active infection, with longitudinal follow-up. In the authors' methods: Using reference gene primer amplification, nucleated cell counts were estimated. Libraries were prepared by immunoSEQ multiplex PCR; TCRdb keeps only in-frame clonotypes and omits some of them. The D gene and trimming were derived from the DNA, and the V and J assignments and clone size from that table. The repertoire includes around 360,000 clones, around 87% of them detected once, and more than 9% sits in the top ten. The V end was cut by 5 bases, the J end by 2 bases, with 11 bases between. The CDR3 is made up of 14 amino acids. Germline V gene lookup returns CDR1 LNHDA and CDR2 SQIVND (reference sequence).

This rearrangement joins TRBV19 to TRBJ2-3, with D possibly matching TRBD1 (5 bases). Sequencing used peripheral blood. The TCR comes from a woman aged 30 to 39 with COVID-19, enrolled during active disease. CDR3 DNA sequence: TGTGCCAGTAGTCCCCAGGGATTCACAGATACGCAGTATTTT. Translation: CASSPQGFTDTQYF. The full variable domain, its missing parts supplied by reference TRBV19 and TRBJ2-3, is DGGITQSPKYLFRKEGQNVTLSCEQNLNHDAMYWYRQDPGQGLRLIYYSQIVNDFQKGDIAEGYSVSREKKESFPLTVTSAQKNPTAFYLCASSPQGFTDTQYFGPGTRLTVL.